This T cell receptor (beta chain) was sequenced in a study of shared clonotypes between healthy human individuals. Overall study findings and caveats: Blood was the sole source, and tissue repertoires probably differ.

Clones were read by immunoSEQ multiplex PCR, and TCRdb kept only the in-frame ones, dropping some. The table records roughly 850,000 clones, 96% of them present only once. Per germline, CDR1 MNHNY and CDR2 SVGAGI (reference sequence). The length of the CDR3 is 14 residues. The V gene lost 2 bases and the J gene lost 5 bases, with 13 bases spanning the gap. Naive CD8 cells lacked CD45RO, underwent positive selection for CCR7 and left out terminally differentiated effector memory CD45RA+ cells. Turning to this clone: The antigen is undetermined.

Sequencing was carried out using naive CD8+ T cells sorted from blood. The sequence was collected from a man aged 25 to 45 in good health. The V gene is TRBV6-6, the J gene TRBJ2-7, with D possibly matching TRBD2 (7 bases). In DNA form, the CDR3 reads TGTGCCAGCAGTTACCGGGGGGCGAGCGACGAGCAGTACTTC. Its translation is CASSYRGASDEQYF.